These T cell receptor beta chains were read from a single sample in a study of CD8 T cells in ankylosing spondylitis. TCRdb re-called the 5' RACE reads through MiXCR, storing one row per CDR3 protein. The sample lists 350,000 or so distinct CDR3 sequences, roughly 8% occurring once. What was sequenced was blood, either unsorted or a sorted T cell fraction (not recorded which). These receptors were collected from a male donor with ankylosing spondylitis. Both conserved end residues are part of each CDR3. Fields, in order: CDR3 protein, CDR3 DNA, V gene, D gene, clone size, J gene. The D gene is left open where the match is weak. A row's size may be missing; if present it is once, few, many or a size class.

cdr3_aa: CASSIRGLAGLNEQFF
cdr3_nt: TGTGCCAGTAGTATTAGGGGACTAGCGGGATTGAATGAGCAGTTCTTC
v_call: TRBV19
d_call: TRBD2
clone_size: few
j_call: TRBJ2-1

cdr3_aa: CASSLRTSGSSYNEQFF
cdr3_nt: TGTGCCAGCAGCTTAAGGACTAGCGGAAGCTCCTACAATGAGCAGTTCTTC
v_call: TRBV7-3
d_call: TRBD2
clone_size: many
j_call: TRBJ2-1

cdr3_aa: CSVAGNSYEQYF
cdr3_nt: TGCAGCGTTGCGGGCAACTCCTACGAGCAGTACTTC
v_call: TRBV29-1
d_call: -
clone_size: many
j_call: TRBJ2-7

cdr3_aa: CSASRRPSYNEQFF
cdr3_nt: TGCAGTGCTAGCCGTCGACCGTCCTACAATGAGCAGTTCTTC
v_call: TRBV20-1
d_call: -
clone_size: many
j_call: TRBJ2-1

cdr3_aa: CASSSPSTYIAGELFF
cdr3_nt: TGTGCCAGCAGCTCCCCTTCGACGTATATCGCCGGGGAGCTGTTTTTT
v_call: TRBV7-3
d_call: -
clone_size: few
j_call: TRBJ2-2

cdr3_aa: CSARPDRTTDTQYF
cdr3_nt: TGCAGTGCTAGACCAGACAGGACAACAGATACGCAGTATTTT
v_call: TRBV20-1
d_call: -
clone_size: many
j_call: TRBJ2-3

cdr3_aa: CASSSTGLGEQFF
cdr3_nt: TGTGCCAGCAGCTCCACAGGGTTGGGTGAGCAGTTCTTC
v_call: TRBV9
d_call: -
clone_size: many
j_call: TRBJ2-1

cdr3_aa: CASTTGGSVYNEQFF
cdr3_nt: TGTGCCAGCACCACGGGAGGGAGCGTCTACAATGAGCAGTTCTTC
v_call: TRBV12-3/TRBV12-4
d_call: TRBD2
clone_size: -
j_call: TRBJ2-1

cdr3_aa: CSVEGGTGELFF
cdr3_nt: TGCAGCGTTGAAGGGGGCACCGGGGAGCTGTTTTTT
v_call: TRBV29-1
d_call: -
clone_size: many
j_call: TRBJ2-2

cdr3_aa: CASSWTTSPNTGELFF
cdr3_nt: TGCGCCAGCAGCTGGACCACAAGCCCGAACACCGGGGAGCTGTTTTTT
v_call: TRBV5-1
d_call: -
clone_size: few
j_call: TRBJ2-2

cdr3_aa: CASSSRDLNEQFF
cdr3_nt: TGCGCCAGCAGCTCCCGGGATCTCAATGAGCAGTTCTTC
v_call: TRBV5-1
d_call: -
clone_size: -
j_call: TRBJ2-1

cdr3_aa: CASSATHYYNEQFF
cdr3_nt: TGTGCCAGCAGCGCGACACACTACTACAATGAGCAGTTCTTC
v_call: TRBV7-6
d_call: -
clone_size: few
j_call: TRBJ2-1

cdr3_aa: CASSPRVITDTQYF
cdr3_nt: TGTGCCAGCAGCCCACGGGTTATCACAGATACGCAGTATTTT
v_call: TRBV11-1
d_call: -
clone_size: -
j_call: TRBJ2-3

cdr3_aa: CASSFRVGPEETQYF
cdr3_nt: TGCGCCAGCAGCTTCAGAGTCGGGCCCGAAGAGACCCAGTACTTC
v_call: TRBV5-1
d_call: -
clone_size: -
j_call: TRBJ2-5

cdr3_aa: CASSEQAIGNEQFF
cdr3_nt: TGTGCCAGTAGTGAACAGGCTATTGGGAATGAGCAGTTCTTC
v_call: TRBV19
d_call: -
clone_size: -
j_call: TRBJ2-1

cdr3_aa: CASSSGQGASETQYF
cdr3_nt: TGTGCCAGCAGTTCAGGACAGGGGGCATCGGAGACCCAGTACTTC
v_call: TRBV28
d_call: TRBD1
clone_size: few
j_call: TRBJ2-5

cdr3_aa: CAISESTGGRYNEQFF
cdr3_nt: TGTGCCATCAGTGAGTCTACGGGAGGGCGCTACAATGAGCAGTTCTTC
v_call: TRBV10-3
d_call: TRBD2
clone_size: many
j_call: TRBJ2-1

cdr3_aa: CASSPDRAVAGELFF
cdr3_nt: TGTGCCAGCTCTCCCGACAGGGCTGTGGCCGGGGAGCTGTTTTTT
v_call: TRBV18
d_call: TRBD1
clone_size: few
j_call: TRBJ2-2

cdr3_aa: CASSLARLTDQFF
cdr3_nt: TGTGCCAGCAGCTTAGCGAGATTGACGGACCAGTTCTTC
v_call: TRBV7-2
d_call: -
clone_size: many
j_call: TRBJ2-1

cdr3_aa: CASSWETVSSYNEQFF
cdr3_nt: TGTGCCAGCAGCTGGGAGACGGTGAGCTCCTACAATGAGCAGTTCTTC
v_call: TRBV5-6
d_call: -
clone_size: few
j_call: TRBJ2-1

cdr3_aa: CASSFLLGVGDTQYF
cdr3_nt: TGTGCCAGCAGCTTTCTGCTTGGAGTAGGGGATACGCAGTATTTT
v_call: TRBV7-2
d_call: -
clone_size: few
j_call: TRBJ2-3

cdr3_aa: CASSQRDQPQHF
cdr3_nt: TGTGCCAGCAGCCAGAGAGATCAGCCCCAGCATTTT
v_call: TRBV3-1
d_call: -
clone_size: few
j_call: TRBJ1-5

cdr3_aa: CASSLSPSHEQYF
cdr3_nt: TGTGCCAGCAGCTTGTCTCCTTCCCACGAGCAGTACTTC
v_call: TRBV5-4
d_call: -
clone_size: -
j_call: TRBJ2-7

cdr3_aa: CASSEGASSYEQYF
cdr3_nt: TGTGCCAGCAGCGAGGGGGCTAGCTCCTACGAGCAGTACTTC
v_call: TRBV9
d_call: TRBD1
clone_size: many
j_call: TRBJ2-7

cdr3_aa: CASSPRLAGSTDTQYF
cdr3_nt: TGTGCCAGCAGCCCGAGGCTAGCGGGGAGCACAGATACGCAGTATTTT
v_call: TRBV7-3
d_call: TRBD2
clone_size: -
j_call: TRBJ2-3

cdr3_aa: CASTSGGQRFPGEQFF
cdr3_nt: TGTGCCAGCACCTCAGGGGGCCAGCGGTTCCCGGGTGAGCAGTTCTTC
v_call: TRBV27
d_call: TRBD1
clone_size: few
j_call: TRBJ2-1

cdr3_aa: CSVEDPRDRGKQFF
cdr3_nt: TGCAGCGTTGAAGACCCCCGGGACAGGGGAAAGCAGTTCTTC
v_call: TRBV29-1
d_call: TRBD1
clone_size: many
j_call: TRBJ2-1

cdr3_aa: CSVEAGRAYEQYF
cdr3_nt: TGCAGCGTTGAGGCCGGAAGGGCCTACGAGCAGTACTTC
v_call: TRBV29-1
d_call: -
clone_size: many
j_call: TRBJ2-7

cdr3_aa: CASSLVDSGETQYF
cdr3_nt: TGTGCCAGCAGCTTAGTTGACAGTGGAGAGACCCAGTACTTC
v_call: TRBV7-9
d_call: -
clone_size: many
j_call: TRBJ2-5

cdr3_aa: CASSSTSGVPYEQYF
cdr3_nt: TGTGCCAGCTCATCGACTAGCGGGGTACCCTACGAGCAGTACTTC
v_call: TRBV18
d_call: TRBD2
clone_size: few
j_call: TRBJ2-7

cdr3_aa: CASTGTGSPSTDTQYF
cdr3_nt: TGCGCCAGCACCGGGACAGGGAGCCCTAGCACAGATACGCAGTATTTT
v_call: TRBV5-1
d_call: TRBD1
clone_size: -
j_call: TRBJ2-3

cdr3_aa: CSARDRRLAGASHEQYF
cdr3_nt: TGCAGTGCTAGAGATAGGAGACTAGCGGGAGCAAGCCACGAGCAGTACTTC
v_call: TRBV20-1
d_call: TRBD2
clone_size: -
j_call: TRBJ2-7

cdr3_aa: CASSLGLGPGVYEQFF
cdr3_nt: TGTGCCAGCAGTTTAGGGCTAGGCCCTGGGGTTTATGAGCAGTTCTTC
v_call: TRBV12-3/TRBV12-4
d_call: -
clone_size: -
j_call: TRBJ2-1

cdr3_aa: CASNPSGSGNEQFF
cdr3_nt: TGTGCCAGTAATCCAAGCGGGAGTGGGAATGAGCAGTTCTTC
v_call: TRBV19
d_call: TRBD2
clone_size: many
j_call: TRBJ2-1

cdr3_aa: CASFASGEFQETQYF
cdr3_nt: TGTGCCAGCTTTGCCAGCGGAGAATTCCAAGAGACCCAGTACTTC
v_call: TRBV2
d_call: -
clone_size: few
j_call: TRBJ2-5

cdr3_aa: CASSPRTSGPYEQYF
cdr3_nt: TGCGCCAGCAGCCCGAGGACTAGCGGACCGTACGAGCAGTACTTC
v_call: TRBV5-1
d_call: TRBD2
clone_size: many
j_call: TRBJ2-7

cdr3_aa: CASSFQTPVTHEQYF
cdr3_nt: TGTGCCAGCAGTTTCCAAACCCCGGTGACCCACGAGCAGTACTTC
v_call: TRBV12-3/TRBV12-4
d_call: -
clone_size: many
j_call: TRBJ2-7

cdr3_aa: CAIRYRDSNPGDTQYF
cdr3_nt: TGTGCCATCAGGTACCGGGACAGCAACCCTGGGGATACGCAGTATTTT
v_call: TRBV10-3
d_call: TRBD1
clone_size: few
j_call: TRBJ2-3

cdr3_aa: CASSLQGNGLQPQHF
cdr3_nt: TGTGCCAGCAGTCTACAGGGGAATGGACTTCAGCCCCAGCATTTT
v_call: TRBV6-5
d_call: TRBD1
clone_size: -
j_call: TRBJ1-5

cdr3_aa: CSARIEGFGELFF
cdr3_nt: TGCAGTGCTAGAATTGAGGGTTTCGGGGAGCTGTTTTTT
v_call: TRBV20-1
d_call: -
clone_size: -
j_call: TRBJ2-2

cdr3_aa: CASSLPGNQPQHF
cdr3_nt: TGTGCCAGCAGTTTGCCGGGGAATCAGCCCCAGCATTTT
v_call: TRBV28
d_call: -
clone_size: few
j_call: TRBJ1-5

cdr3_aa: CASSLDLGGLREQFF
cdr3_nt: TGTGCCAGCAGCTTAGACTTGGGGGGCTTGAGAGAGCAGTTCTTC
v_call: TRBV11-2
d_call: -
clone_size: few
j_call: TRBJ2-1

cdr3_aa: CASSLLAGSNEKLFF
cdr3_nt: TGTGCCAGCAGTCTCCTAGCAGGGTCTAATGAAAAACTGTTTTTT
v_call: TRBV12-3/TRBV12-4
d_call: -
clone_size: -
j_call: TRBJ1-4

cdr3_aa: CASSFDISTNEKLFF
cdr3_nt: TGTGCCAGCAGTTTCGACATCTCAACTAATGAAAAACTGTTTTTT
v_call: TRBV6-5
d_call: -
clone_size: few
j_call: TRBJ1-4

cdr3_aa: CASSLDRGTFRETQYF
cdr3_nt: TGTGCCAGCAGCCTTGATCGGGGAACTTTCCGGGAGACCCAGTACTTC
v_call: TRBV7-9
d_call: -
clone_size: few
j_call: TRBJ2-5